The subject of this entry is one T cell receptor (beta chain). The sample belongs to a study of blood T cell repertoires in COVID-19. Enrolled through a virtual design, the participants were between about 18 and 89 years of age and came from 24 US areas. Participants had their cohort set by participant-reported clinical history. Assay used: immunoSEQ multiplex PCR; TCRdb lists only in-frame clones, some missing. Found here are some 320,000 clones, about 88% of them singletons; the top ten hold 2% to 3%. The germline V gene has CDR1 ENHRY and CDR2 SYGVKD. The V and J ends lost 0 bases and 5 bases, in that order; junction bases with no gene match: 5. The CDR3 totals 15 residues.

This TCR derives from a man in his fifties or sixties who had recovered from COVID-19. The sequenced material came from PBMCs or T cells enriched from blood (not recorded which). This chain uses TRBV10-3 with TRBJ2-7; 9 positions agree with TRBD1. CDR3 nucleotide sequence: TGTGCCATCAGTGAGTCCGGGACAGGGTATCACGAGCAGTACTTC. Translation gives CAISESGTGYHEQYF.